This T cell receptor beta chain comes out of a study of blood T cell repertoires in COVID-19. Data came from immunoSEQ multiplex PCR; TCRdb stores just in-frame clones and leaves some out. The data show approximately 250,000 clones, just under 90% seen once. The V end was cut by 2 bases, the J end by 1 base, with 10 bases between. The germline V gene has CDR1 SGDLS and CDR2 YYNGEE. The CDR3 totals 14 residues. V is TRBV9 and J is TRBJ2-7, with a tentative D call TRBD1 (5 bases). The source of this sequence is a woman between 25 and 40 years old with acute COVID-19. Sequenced sample: PBMCs or T cells enriched from blood (not recorded which). Here the CDR3 reads CASSVGAGSYEQYF. In DNA form, the CDR3 reads TGTGCCAGCAGCGTTGGGGCCGGGTCCTACGAGCAGTACTTC.